This passage covers 3 T cell receptor beta chains from one sample sequenced in a study of Graves' ophthalmopathy and Graves' hyperthyroidism. Amplified material comprised TCR beta CDR3 regions derived from RNA transcripts. HTBI-primed RT-PCR formed the first round, and a multiplex PCR formed the second. MiXCR, applied by TCRdb to the multiplex PCR reads, yields one record per CDR3 protein. The sample contains hundreds of thousands of distinct CDR3 sequences, roughly 41% of which appear only once. The sample comprised peripheral blood. These receptors came from an adult man with Graves' ophthalmopathy.

V usage is TRBV29-1 and J usage is TRBJ2-7; 7 nucleotides line up with TRBD1. Germline trimming cut 7 bases from V and 7 bases from J; bases unmatched to any gene: 7. Germline CDR1 SQVTM, CDR2 ANQGSEA. The CDR3 sequence is 11 residues long. The CDR3 reads CSADRATEQYF. In DNA form, the CDR3 reads TGCAGCGCTGACAGGGCCACTGAGCAGTACTTC.

This clonotype occurred once. Being one base from a much bigger clone, this may be a read error. This chain connects TRBV6-2 or TRBV6-3 to TRBJ2-7, with a tentative D call TRBD2 (7 bases). Germline CDR1 is MNHEY and CDR2 is SVGEGT. V lost 10 bases and J lost 2, with 21 bases in between. This CDR3 is built from 15 residues. DNA of the CDR3: TGTGCCACCGGATCACAGGGACGGGGGGCCTACGAGCAGTACTTC. It translates to CATGSQGRGAYEQYF.

This clonotype was seen a few times. The chain joins TRBV19 to TRBJ2-3; D unclear. The V end lost 3 bases, the J end lost 1 base, and 8 bases lay between the germline ends. The CDR3 sequence is 14 residues long. Looked up from germline, CDR1 is LNHDA and CDR2 is SQIVND (reference sequence). This chain's CDR3 is CASSMGSGTDTQYF. DNA for the CDR3: TGTGCCAGTAGTATGGGTTCGGGCACAGATACGCAGTATTTT.